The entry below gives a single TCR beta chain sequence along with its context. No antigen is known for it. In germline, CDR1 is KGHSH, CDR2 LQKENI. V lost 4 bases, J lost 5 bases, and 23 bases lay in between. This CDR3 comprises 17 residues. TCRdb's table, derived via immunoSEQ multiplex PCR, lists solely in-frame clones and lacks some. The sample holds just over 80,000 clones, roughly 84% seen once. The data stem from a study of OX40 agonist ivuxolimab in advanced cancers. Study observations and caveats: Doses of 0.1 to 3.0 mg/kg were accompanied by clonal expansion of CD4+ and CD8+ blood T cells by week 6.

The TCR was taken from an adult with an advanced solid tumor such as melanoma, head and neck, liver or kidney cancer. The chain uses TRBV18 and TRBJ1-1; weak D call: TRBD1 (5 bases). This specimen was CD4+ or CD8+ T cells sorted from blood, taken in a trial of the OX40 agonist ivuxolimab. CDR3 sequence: CASSHGWQGPAGTEAFF. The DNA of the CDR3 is TGTGCCAGCTCACATGGTTGGCAGGGACCGGCGGGGACTGAAGCTTTCTTT.